The following is a T cell receptor beta chain sequence with its context. Authors' processing steps: Reference gene primer amplification in the assay estimated nucleated cell counts. The table came from immunoSEQ multiplex PCR; TCRdb's copy has only in-frame clones and leaves some out. V and J calls and clone size follow that table, whereas D and trimming were derived from the DNA. The data contain about 200,000 clones, approximately 80% of them singletons. Germline V gene data show CDR1 as SNHLY and CDR2 as FYNNEI. The V segment lost 7 bases and the J segment 0 bases; nucleotides outside the gene matches: 5. The CDR3 length is 15 residues. This entry belongs to a study of blood T cell repertoires in COVID-19. Study background: The study drew acute and convalescent COVID-19 samples from the United States, Italy and Spain. The cDNA or gDNA used as material had been derived from T cells, B-cell-depleted T cells, or PBMCs.

Input material: peripheral blood. This chain joins TRBV2 and TRBJ2-4; the match to TRBD2 covers 8 bases. The sequence came from a human donor with acute or convalescent COVID-19. The donor label of this sample is uncertain. In nucleotides, the CDR3 is TGTGCCAGCATCCGGGAGGGGATAGCCAAAAACATTCAGTACTTC. Its translation is CASIREGIAKNIQYF.